A selection of T cell receptor beta chains follows, all from one sample in a study of blood T cells in healthy people across ages. TCRdb reanalysed the 5' RACE reads using MiXCR and keeps one entry per CDR3 protein. Here the sample spans around 800,000 distinct CDR3 sequences, about 42% being singletons. The source material was blood. Receptor source: a man aged 60 to 75 in good health. The conserved cysteine and the conserved F or W are not part of the CDR3 here.

v_gene | CDR3aa
TRBV11-2 | ASSLAGDRGGYEQF
TRBV7-6 | ASSLARGARDTEAF
TRBV4-1 | ASSRLAGTTTNEQF
TRBV6-2/TRBV6-3 | ASSYRVLQEYKQY
TRBV10-3 | AISPIPRSGASYNEQF
TRBV5-1 | ASSLPGTGTEQY
TRBV19 | ASSTRGNTQY
TRBV7-6 | ASSAAGTSVSRSGNTIY
TRBV3-1 | ASSQMRYGYGYT
TRBV15 | ATSRDEGLETQY
TRBV9 | ASSPGGENTEAF
TRBV3-1 | ASSQRQGLFNEQF
TRBV7-3 | ASSLSGGFTDTQY
TRBV5-6 | ASSLWAGHNYEQY
TRBV19 | ASSDPTRGTEAF
TRBV7-2 | ASSERAPRNGYT
TRBV20-1 | SASPGQAEAF
TRBV6-2/TRBV6-3 | ASKETGPYADTQY
TRBV6-6 | ASSYGDFEQY
TRBV4-1 | ASSSYGEQY
TRBV5-1 | ASSLALAPQETQY
TRBV7-9 | ASIQQGNYEQY
TRBV12-3/TRBV12-4 | ASKGSQFTDTQY
TRBV5-1 | ASSPDNFGYNEQY
TRBV13 | ASSLGRDRRSYEQY
TRBV7-9 | ASSRDSNNQPQH